This TCR beta chain appears in the sequencing data of a study of blood T cell repertoires in COVID-19. Study-level background: There were acute and convalescent COVID-19 samples, and they came from the United States, Italy and Spain. The analysed material was cDNA or gDNA that came from T cells, B-cell-depleted T cells, or PBMCs.

This CDR3 comprises 15 residues. V gave up 0 bases and J gave up 5 bases, with 11 bases separating them. Germline values: CDR1 GTSNPN, CDR2 SVGIG (reference sequence). How the authors handled the data: Amplification of reference gene primers was used by the study to estimate nucleated cell counts. Sequencing used immunoSEQ multiplex PCR; TCRdb keeps in-frame clones, though not all of them. D and trimming were read from the DNA, whereas the V and J calls and clone size are those reported in that table. The sample holds tens of thousands of clones, 75% to 90% seen once. This sequence was found in a human donor with acute or convalescent COVID-19. The donor label of this sample is uncertain. The chain uses TRBV30 and TRBJ1-6; D is undetermined. The sequenced sample was peripheral blood. The CDR3: CAWSVARLNNSPLHF. The CDR3 region has the DNA TGTGCCTGGAGTGTAGCCAGGCTGAATAATTCACCCCTCCACTTT.